Each of the 3 T cell receptor beta chains below was sequenced from the same sample in a study of lymphopenia after photon versus proton radiotherapy. The protocol was immunoSEQ multiplex PCR, while the TCRdb copy is restricted to in-frame clones and leaves out a portion. The repertoire holds 150,000 or so clones, with around 85% as singletons. Sequencing used peripheral blood, obtained from a patient treated with photon-based radiotherapy. These receptor sequences come from a man aged 50-60 years with gastric cancer.

CDR3 bases: TGTGCCAGTAGTATCGGGGCCGGGACTACCTTCTCCTACGAGCAGTACTTC. Translation: CASSIGAGTTFSYEQYF. The chain employs TRBV19 and TRBJ2-7, with TRBD2 matching over 7 bases. There are 17 residues in the CDR3. J was trimmed by 0 bases and V by 3 bases; bases with no gene match: 11. The germline V gene encodes CDR1 LNHDA and CDR2 SQIVND (reference sequence).

This chain joins TRBV28 and TRBJ1-4; 9 nucleotides align to TRBD1. This CDR3 region has 16 residues. V lost 3 bases and J lost 3; bases outside the gene matches: 5. CDR1 MDHEN and CDR2 SYDVKM come from the germline V gene. The CDR3 bases are TGTGCCAGCAGTTTTGGACAGGGGCTTTCTAATGAAAAACTGTTTTTT. This translates into CASSFGQGLSNEKLFF. Complete variable domain (other parts from reference TRBV28 and TRBJ1-4): DVKVTQSSRYLVKRTGEKVFLECVQDMDHENMFWYRQDPGLGLRLIYFSYDVKMKEKGDIPEGYSVSREKKERFSLILESASTNQTSMYLCASSFGQGLSNEKLFFGSGTQLSVL.

This chain connects TRBV6-6 to TRBJ2-7; TRBD2 aligns across 12 bases. CDR3 length: 15 amino acids. The germline CDR1 and CDR2 sequences are MNHNY and SVGAGI (reference sequence). V was clipped by 2 bases and J by 2 bases; unmatched bases: 1. In DNA, the CDR3 is TGTGCCAGCAGTTACGGGACTAGCGGGCCCTACGAGCAGTACTTC. Translation gives CASSYGTSGPYEQYF.